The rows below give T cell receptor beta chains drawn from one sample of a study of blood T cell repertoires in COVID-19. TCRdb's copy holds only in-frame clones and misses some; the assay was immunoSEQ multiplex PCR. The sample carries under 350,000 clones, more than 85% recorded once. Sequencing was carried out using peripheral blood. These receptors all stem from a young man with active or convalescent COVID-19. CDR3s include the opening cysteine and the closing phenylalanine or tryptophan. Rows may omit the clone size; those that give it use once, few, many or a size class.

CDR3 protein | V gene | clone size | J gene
CAWSYRGGYGYTF | TRBV30 | few | TRBJ1-2
CASSERKGLEAFF | TRBV25-1 | - | TRBJ1-1
CATETRMSGGTGELFF | TRBV5-4 | - | TRBJ2-2
CASSWTGDSYEQYF | TRBV6-5 | - | TRBJ2-7
CASSPTLREGEQFF | TRBV18 | few | TRBJ2-1
CASSYIPNTEAFF | TRBV9 | - | TRBJ1-1
CASSPDRGAETQYF | TRBV6-5 | - | TRBJ2-5
CATRTSGPYEQYF | TRBV24-1 | - | TRBJ2-7
CASSQETVAGEPDTQYF | TRBV4-2 | once | TRBJ2-3
CASSFRLGETQYF | TRBV7-9 | - | TRBJ2-5
CASSEWVWANGYTF | TRBV25-1 | - | TRBJ1-2
CASTGTGAREQYF | TRBV3-1/TRBV3-2 | - | TRBJ2-7
CATTPPLGSPLHF | TRBV2 | - | TRBJ1-6
CATSDPGQGVETQYF | TRBV24-1 | - | TRBJ2-5
CAISVGAGSTDTQYF | TRBV10-3 | - | TRBJ2-3
CASSLGGKNTEAFF | TRBV5-1 | - | TRBJ1-1
CAWSTGDTQYF | TRBV30 | - | TRBJ2-3
CASSLSAAGVNSPLHF | TRBV7-6 | - | TRBJ1-6
CASSTGGTGGLNTEAFF | TRBV11-2 | - | TRBJ1-1
CASSYREGPEQYF | TRBV5-4 | - | TRBJ2-7
CAISESGGAFF | TRBV10-3 | - | TRBJ1-1
CASIRDRGETQYF | TRBV6-5 | once | TRBJ2-5
CASSLGGRTDTQYF | TRBV5-1 | - | TRBJ2-3
CASSQGGGGYGYTF | TRBV4-1 | - | TRBJ1-2
CASNLDRPSNQPQHF | TRBV28 | once | TRBJ1-5
CAISVVGSEQYF | TRBV10-3 | - | TRBJ2-7
CATRRGPEDEKLFF | TRBV10-3 | - | TRBJ1-4
CASSEGPDQPQHF | TRBV6-1 | - | TRBJ1-5
CASRARTARHEKLFF | TRBV2 | - | TRBJ1-4
CASRPLRREQPQHF | TRBV19 | - | TRBJ1-5
CATVQESVQPQHF | TRBV10-3 | - | TRBJ1-5
CASSLTRQGTDTQYF | TRBV5-1 | - | TRBJ2-3
CASRPGGNTEAFF | TRBV6-5 | - | TRBJ1-1